This is a list of T cell receptor beta chains from one sample in a study of blood T cell repertoires in COVID-19. Generated by immunoSEQ multiplex PCR, the TCRdb table keeps only in-frame clones and is missing some. The sample consists of more than 95,000 clones, more than 85% of them appearing once. The specimen was peripheral blood. The receptor source for this set is a human donor in a cohort sampled during active COVID-19. Each CDR3 is given with its conserved first and last residue. D genes are given only for firm matches. Expanded clones get a size class; other rows say once, few or many, or leave the size out.

TRBV10-1	13	NA	TRBJ2-7	NA	TGCGCCAGCTCACCTGCGGGGCGTTACGAGCAGTACTTC	CASSPAGRYEQYF
TRBV6-5	13	TRBD1	TRBJ1-2	NA	TGTGCCAGCAGTTGGGACAGGACCTATGGCTACACCTTC	CASSWDRTYGYTF
TRBV12-3/TRBV12-4	13	TRBD2	TRBJ2-5	NA	TGTGCCAGCAGTTCCCTAGCGGAAGAGACCCAGTACTTC	CASSSLAEETQYF
TRBV6-1	13	NA	TRBJ2-1	NA	TGTGCCAGCAGTGAAAGGCGGAACAATGAGCAGTTCTTC	CASSERRNNEQFF
TRBV2	12	NA	TRBJ2-5	NA	TGTGCCAGCAGGTCAGACCAAGAGACCCAGTACTTC	CASRSDQETQYF
TRBV7-2	13	NA	TRBJ2-7	NA	TGTGCCAGCAGCCACGGGACTCTCTACGAGCAGTACTTC	CASSHGTLYEQYF
TRBV19	14	NA	TRBJ1-5	many	TGTGCCAGTAAGCGGGGCGCCGGCAATCAGCCCCAGCATTTT	CASKRGAGNQPQHF
TRBV10-3	15	TRBD1	TRBJ2-3	NA	TGTGCCATCAGTGAGGACAGGGGACACACAGATACGCAGTATTTT	CAISEDRGHTDTQYF
TRBV4-3	16	NA	TRBJ2-2	once	TGCGCCAGCAGCCTCCTGATTGGGCTACCCCAAGGGGAGCTGTTTTTT	CASSLLIGLPQGELFF
TRBV30	16	TRBD1	TRBJ2-7	NA	TGTGCCTGGAGCCGGCCCAGGGGACAGGGGGCTGACGAGCAGTACTTC	CAWSRPRGQGADEQYF
TRBV4-3	15	TRBD1	TRBJ2-4	NA	TGCGCCAGCAGCCAAGATAGGGGACAGGGAAACATTCAGTACTTC	CASSQDRGQGNIQYF
TRBV7-6	16	TRBD2	TRBJ2-1	NA	TGTGCCAGCAGCTTATATGGGACTAGCGGATACAATGAGCAGTTCTTC	CASSLYGTSGYNEQFF
TRBV7-2	16	NA	TRBJ1-5	NA	TGTGCCAGCAGCGAAAGACCTGGGAGCGGAGGTCAGCCCCAGCATTTT	CASSERPGSGGQPQHF
TRBV9	11	TRBD1	TRBJ1-4	NA	TGTGCCAGCGGGACAGGGACACATCTGTTTTTT	CASGTGTHLFF
TRBV19	13	NA	TRBJ1-5	NA	TGTGCCAGTAGTACTAGAGACAATCAGCCCCAGCATTTT	CASSTRDNQPQHF
TRBV7-9	16	TRBD1	TRBJ2-2	NA	TGTGCCAGCAGCTTAGCGGACAGGGAAAATACCGGGGAGCTGTTTTTT	CASSLADRENTGELFF
TRBV6-2/TRBV6-3	17	NA	TRBJ2-2	NA	TGTGCCAGCAGTTATTTAGAAACCCATTCGAACACCGGGGAGCTGTTTTTT	CASSYLETHSNTGELFF
TRBV7-2	14	NA	TRBJ1-3	NA	TGTGCCAGCAGCTCACAGGGCTCTGGAAACACCATATATTTT	CASSSQGSGNTIYF
TRBV11-2	15	NA	TRBJ1-2	NA	TGTGCCAGCAGCTTAGTTCAATATTCGGGATATGGCTACACCTTC	CASSLVQYSGYGYTF
TRBV12-3/TRBV12-4	13	NA	TRBJ1-1	few	TGTGCCAGCATCAATCAGGGGATCACTGAAGCTTTCTTT	CASINQGITEAFF
TRBV13	19	TRBD2	TRBJ2-1	NA	TGTGCCAGCAGCTTAGTGGGCGAGTTAGCGGGAGCTTTAGGCAATGAGCAGTTCTTC	CASSLVGELAGALGNEQFF
TRBV5-4	15	TRBD1	TRBJ1-2	NA	TGTGCCAGCAGCCCGCGGACAGGGAATAACTATGGCTACACCTTC	CASSPRTGNNYGYTF
TRBV4-1	17	NA	TRBJ2-2	NA	TGCGCCAGCAGCCAAGTATCTTGGCAGGCGAACACCGGGGAGCTGTTTTTT	CASSQVSWQANTGELFF
TRBV7-2	15	NA	TRBJ2-5	NA	TGTGCCAGCAGCTCAAACCAGGTCCTCCAAGAGACCCAGTACTTC	CASSSNQVLQETQYF
TRBV6-1	16	TRBD1	TRBJ2-1	NA	TGTGCCAGCAGTGAATGGGGACAGGGAAATTGGAATGAGCAGTTCTTC	CASSEWGQGNWNEQFF
TRBV7-2	15	NA	TRBJ1-4	NA	TGTGCCAGCAGCGCGGGACGGGGAGGAAATGAAAAACTGTTTTTT	CASSAGRGGNEKLFF
TRBV3-1/TRBV3-2	16	NA	TRBJ1-1	NA	TGTGCCAGCAGCCAAGAACTTCCAGGCCTGAACACTGAAGCTTTCTTT	CASSQELPGLNTEAFF
TRBV3-1/TRBV3-2	15	TRBD1	TRBJ2-2	NA	TGTGCCAGCAGCCCCCGGACAGGGGGAATCGGGGAGCTGTTTTTT	CASSPRTGGIGELFF
TRBV5-1	18	TRBD1	TRBJ1-6	NA	TGCGCCAGCAGCTTGGCAATAAACAGGGGTGAAGGAAATTCACCCCTCCACTTT	CASSLAINRGEGNSPLHF
TRBV30	17	NA	TRBJ1-1	NA	TGTGCCTGGAGTGTAAACGTTCATGGGGAGGGCGGGGGTGAAGCTTTCTTT	CAWSVNVHGEGGGEAFF
TRBV9	15	TRBD2	TRBJ2-3	NA	TGTGCCAGCAGCGAGCGGACTAGCGGTCGAGATACGCAGTATTTT	CASSERTSGRDTQYF
TRBV19	15	NA	TRBJ2-7	NA	TGTGCCAGTAGTATAGGGACGGGAGTCTCCTACGAGCAGTACTTC	CASSIGTGVSYEQYF